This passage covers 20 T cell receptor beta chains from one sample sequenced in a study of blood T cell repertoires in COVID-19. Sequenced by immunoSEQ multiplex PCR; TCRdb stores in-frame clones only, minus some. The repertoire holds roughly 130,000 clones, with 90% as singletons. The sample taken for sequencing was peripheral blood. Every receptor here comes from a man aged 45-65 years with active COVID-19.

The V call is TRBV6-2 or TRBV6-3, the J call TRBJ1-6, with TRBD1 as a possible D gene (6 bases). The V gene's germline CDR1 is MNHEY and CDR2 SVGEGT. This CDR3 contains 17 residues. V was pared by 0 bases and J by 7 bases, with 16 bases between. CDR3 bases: TGTGCCAGCAGTTACTCGCCAGGACAGCGGACAAATTCACCCCTCCACTTT. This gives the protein CASSYSPGQRTNSPLHF.

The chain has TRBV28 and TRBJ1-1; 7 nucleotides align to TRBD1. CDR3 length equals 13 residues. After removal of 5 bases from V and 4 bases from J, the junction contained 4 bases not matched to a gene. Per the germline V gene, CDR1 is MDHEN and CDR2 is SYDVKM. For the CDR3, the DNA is TGTGCCAGCAGTCGACAGGGAGGCACTGAAGCTTTCTTT. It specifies CASSRQGGTEAFF.

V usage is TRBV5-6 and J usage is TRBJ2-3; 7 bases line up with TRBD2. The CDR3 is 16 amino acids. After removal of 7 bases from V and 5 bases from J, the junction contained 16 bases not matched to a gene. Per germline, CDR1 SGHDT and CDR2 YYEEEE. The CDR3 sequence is CASSPKGREIIDTQYF. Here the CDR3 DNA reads TGTGCCAGCTCCCCTAAGGGGCGGGAGATTATAGATACGCAGTATTTT.

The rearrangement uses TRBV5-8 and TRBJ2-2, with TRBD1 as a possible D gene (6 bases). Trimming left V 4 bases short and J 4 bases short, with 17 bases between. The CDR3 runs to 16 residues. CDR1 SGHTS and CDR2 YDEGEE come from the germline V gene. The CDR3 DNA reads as TGTGCCAGCAGCAGAGGACTCATCAGGGGCACCGGGGAGCTGTTTTTT. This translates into CASSRGLIRGTGELFF.

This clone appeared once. CDR3 in DNA: TGTGCCAGCAGCTCCATGGGGAGATCCTCCTACAATGAGCAGTTCTTC. This codes for CASSSMGRSSYNEQFF. The chain links TRBV7-8 to TRBJ2-1, with D perhaps matching TRBD2 (5 bases). Germline V gene sequence: CDR1 SGHVS, CDR2 FQNEAQ. The CDR3 runs 16 residues. The V and J ends lost 4 bases and 0 bases respectively, with 13 bases between them.

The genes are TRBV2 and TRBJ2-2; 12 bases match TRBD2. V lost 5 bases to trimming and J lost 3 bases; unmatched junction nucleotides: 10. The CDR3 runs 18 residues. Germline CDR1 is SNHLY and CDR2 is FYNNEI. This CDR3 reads CASSFSFLAGGDTGELFF. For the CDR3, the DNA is TGTGCCAGCAGTTTCTCATTTCTAGCGGGGGGGGACACCGGGGAGCTGTTTTTT.

CDR3 region: CASSFTGLNTEAFF. CDR3 DNA sequence: TGTGCCAGCAGTTTTACAGGGTTAAACACTGAAGCTTTCTTT. V gene TRBV6-5 combines with J gene TRBJ1-1; the D gene is possibly TRBD1 (6 bases). The V and J ends lost 4 bases and 2 bases respectively, with 11 bases between them. The V gene's germline CDR1 is MNHEY and CDR2 SVGAGI. CDR3 length equals 14 residues.

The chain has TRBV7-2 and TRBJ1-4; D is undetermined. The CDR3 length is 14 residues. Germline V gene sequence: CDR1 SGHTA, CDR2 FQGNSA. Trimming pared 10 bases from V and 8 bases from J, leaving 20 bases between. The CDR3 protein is CATSSGNAGEKLFF. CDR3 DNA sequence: TGTGCCACCTCTAGTGGGAACGCGGGGGAAAAACTGTTTTTT.

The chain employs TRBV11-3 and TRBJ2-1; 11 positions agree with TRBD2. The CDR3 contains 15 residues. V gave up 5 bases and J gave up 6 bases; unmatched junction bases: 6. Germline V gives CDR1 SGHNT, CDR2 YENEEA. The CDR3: CASSRGGTSGNEQFF. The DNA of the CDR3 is TGTGCCAGCAGCCGAGGGGGGACTAGCGGCAATGAGCAGTTCTTC.

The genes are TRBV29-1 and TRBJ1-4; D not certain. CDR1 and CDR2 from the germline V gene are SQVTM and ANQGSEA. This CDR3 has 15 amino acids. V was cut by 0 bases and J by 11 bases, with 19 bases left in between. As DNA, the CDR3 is TGCAGCGTTGAAGAGGATGGGCTACATAGGAGGAAACTGTTTTTT. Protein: CSVEEDGLHRRKLFF.

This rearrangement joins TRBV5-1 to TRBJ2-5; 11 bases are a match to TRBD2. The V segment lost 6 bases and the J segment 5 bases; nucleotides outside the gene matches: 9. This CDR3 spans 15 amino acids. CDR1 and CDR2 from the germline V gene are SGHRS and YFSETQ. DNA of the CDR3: TGCGCCAGCATGCGGGGTAGCGGGGGGGCCGAGACCCAGTACTTC. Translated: CASMRGSGGAETQYF.

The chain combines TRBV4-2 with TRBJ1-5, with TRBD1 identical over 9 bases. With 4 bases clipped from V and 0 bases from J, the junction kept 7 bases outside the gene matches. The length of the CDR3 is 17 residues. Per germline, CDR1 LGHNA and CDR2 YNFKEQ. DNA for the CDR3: TGTGCCAGCAGCCTCGGACAGGGGTCGAATAGCAATCAGCCCCAGCATTTT. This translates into CASSLGQGSNSNQPQHF.

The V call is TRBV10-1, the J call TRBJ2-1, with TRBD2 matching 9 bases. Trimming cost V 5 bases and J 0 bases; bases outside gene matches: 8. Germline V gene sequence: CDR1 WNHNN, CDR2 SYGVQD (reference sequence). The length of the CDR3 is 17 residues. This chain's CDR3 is CASSRFAGGPSYNEQFF. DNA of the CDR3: TGCGCCAGCAGTCGGTTTGCGGGAGGGCCCTCCTACAATGAGCAGTTCTTC.

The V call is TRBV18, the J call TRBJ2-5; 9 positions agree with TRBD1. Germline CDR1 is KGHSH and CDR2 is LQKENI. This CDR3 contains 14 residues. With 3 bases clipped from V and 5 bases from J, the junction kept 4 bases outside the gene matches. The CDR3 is CASSPGTGRETQYF. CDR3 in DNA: TGTGCCAGCTCACCGGGGACAGGGAGGGAGACCCAGTACTTC. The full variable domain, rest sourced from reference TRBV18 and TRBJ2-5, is NAGVMQNPRHLVRRRGQEARLRCSPMKGHSHVYWYRQLPEEGLKFMVYLQKENIIDESGMPKERFSAEFPKEGPSILRIQQVVRGDSAAYFCASSPGTGRETQYFGPGTRLLVL.

The CDR3 spells CASSSARGRNEQFF. The CDR3 DNA sequence: TGTGCCAGCAGCTCAGCACGGGGTCGGAATGAGCAGTTCTTC. V and J are TRBV11-1 and TRBJ2-1, with D possibly matching TRBD2 (5 bases). Trimming shortened V by 4 bases and J by 7 bases, and 14 bases separated the two germline ends. The CDR3 loop spans 14 amino acids. Germline CDR1 is SGHAT and CDR2 is FQDESV (reference sequence).

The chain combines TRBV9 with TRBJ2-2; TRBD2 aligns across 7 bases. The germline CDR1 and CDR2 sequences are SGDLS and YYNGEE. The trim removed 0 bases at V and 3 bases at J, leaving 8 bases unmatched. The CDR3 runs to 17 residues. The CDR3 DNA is TGTGCCAGCAGCGTAGACGTGGGGGGGTTCGACACCGGGGAGCTGTTTTTT. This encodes CASSVDVGGFDTGELFF.

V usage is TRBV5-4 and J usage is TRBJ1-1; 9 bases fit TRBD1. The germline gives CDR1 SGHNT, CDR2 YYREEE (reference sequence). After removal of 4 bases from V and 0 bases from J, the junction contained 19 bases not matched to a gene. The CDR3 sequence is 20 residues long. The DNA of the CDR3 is TGTGCCAGCAGCAACCACCGGGACAGGGTTAGCCAGCCTTTGAACACTGAAGCTTTCTTT. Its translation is CASSNHRDRVSQPLNTEAFF.

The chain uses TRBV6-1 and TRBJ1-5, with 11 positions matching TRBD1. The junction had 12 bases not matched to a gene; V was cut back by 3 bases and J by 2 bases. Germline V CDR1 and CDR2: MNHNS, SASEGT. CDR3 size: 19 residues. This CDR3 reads CASSDGGDRGVFRNQPQHF. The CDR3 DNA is TGTGCCAGCAGTGATGGAGGGGACAGGGGGGTTTTTCGCAATCAGCCCCAGCATTTT.

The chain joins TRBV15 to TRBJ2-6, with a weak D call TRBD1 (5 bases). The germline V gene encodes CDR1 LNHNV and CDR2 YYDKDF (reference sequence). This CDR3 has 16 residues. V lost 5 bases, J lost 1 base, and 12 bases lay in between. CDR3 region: CATSRVSGSGANVLTF. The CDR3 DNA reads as TGTGCCACCAGCCGTGTGTCAGGGTCTGGGGCCAACGTCCTGACTTTC.

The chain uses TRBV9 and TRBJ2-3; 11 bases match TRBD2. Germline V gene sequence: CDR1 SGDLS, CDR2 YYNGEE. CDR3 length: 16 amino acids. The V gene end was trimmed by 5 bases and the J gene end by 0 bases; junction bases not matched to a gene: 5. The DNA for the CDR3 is TGTGCCAGCAGTGTGAGACTAGCGGGGAGCACAGATACGCAGTATTTT. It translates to CASSVRLAGSTDTQYF.